This T cell receptor beta chain was captured by sequencing in a study of radiotherapy plus CTLA-4 blockade in lung cancer. Background on the study: An objective response was seen in around 19% of patients, and disease control in less than 35%.

People whose metastatic non-small-cell lung cancer was chemo-refractory got focal radiation along with CTLA-4 blockade by ipilimumab. CDR1 and CDR2 (germline): WNHNN, SYGVQD (reference sequence). CDR3 length: 14 amino acids. J was trimmed by 1 base and V by 6 bases; bases with no gene match: 5. Measured with immunoSEQ multiplex PCR; TCRdb has only the in-frame clones, and not every one. Among 90,000 to 100,000 clones listed, around 79% were seen once. Sequenced here: peripheral blood, sampled from a patient treated with radiotherapy plus ipilimumab. This TCR was recovered from a human donor with non-small cell lung cancer who had a partial response to radiotherapy plus ipilimumab. Some clones in this sample may be carry-over from other donors' samples. The chain couples TRBV10-1 to TRBJ1-1; 7 bases agree with TRBD1. CDR3 region: CASRPGTANTEAFF. The CDR3 DNA follows: TGCGCCAGCAGACCCGGGACAGCGAACACTGAAGCTTTCTTT.